The sequence of this TCR beta chain was determined in a study of CD8 T cells in ankylosing spondylitis. The study's findings and limits: Several of the motif variants were reported before in synovial fluid and blood from reactive arthritis. Reports say disease-linked clones showed up significantly more in matched ankylosing spondylitis synovial fluid. Typical of ankylosing spondylitis blood, it appeared, was a TCR beta motif of eight highly homologous variants.

The TCR beta libraries were generated through quantitative 5'-RACE incorporating molecular barcodes. MiXCR, applied by TCRdb to the 5' RACE reads, yields one record per CDR3 protein. The sample records about 800,000 distinct CDR3 sequences, approximately 12% being singletons. The CDR3 sequence is 13 residues long. Germline V gives CDR1 ENHRY, CDR2 SYGVKD. Trimming took off 4 bases at V and 10 bases at J, with 16 bases between the two ends. This clonotype has at least ten counts. Its antigen remains unidentified. The sample taken for sequencing was blood, either unsorted or a sorted T cell fraction (not recorded which). The chain couples TRBV10-3 to TRBJ1-1; weak D call: TRBD1 (5 bases). This clonotype originated in a male donor with ankylosing spondylitis. In DNA form, the CDR3 reads TGTGCCATCAGTGGGACACCACAACGGGGAGCTTTCTTT. Its translation is CAISGTPQRGAFF.